This note documents a single T cell receptor (beta chain) sequence. The antigen remains undetermined. Germline CDR1 is ENHRY and CDR2 is SYGVKD. This CDR3 has 16 amino acids. V was pared by 2 bases and J by 6 bases, with 4 bases of the junction left unmatched. This entry is derived from a study of cytomegalovirus exposure and HLA in healthy donors. Study in general: Of the donors genotyped, several hundred in all, 65% to 90% fell in the Caucasian-associated ancestry cluster. General study results and limits: In an earlier analysis, in some 500 donors, most V segments appeared productive either ~87% or ~30% of the time. Most TCR sequences were rare, but some public TCRs occurred in many donors.

Though nominally healthy at sampling, donors likely had unrecorded immune exposures. PCR amplification relied on 60 Vbeta primers (plus 13 Jbeta primers). Profiled with immunoSEQ multiplex PCR; TCRdb holds only in-frame clones, not every one. Of roughly 150,000 clones in the sample, 84% were seen once. Sequencing was performed on PBMCs. The rearrangement joins TRBV10-3 to TRBJ2-2; 12 positions agree with TRBD2. The TCR comes from a young man in good health and CMV-seronegative. CDR3 amino acids: CAISEVTSGRPGELFF. In DNA, the CDR3 is TGTGCCATCAGTGAGGTGACTAGCGGGAGACCCGGGGAGCTGTTTTTT.